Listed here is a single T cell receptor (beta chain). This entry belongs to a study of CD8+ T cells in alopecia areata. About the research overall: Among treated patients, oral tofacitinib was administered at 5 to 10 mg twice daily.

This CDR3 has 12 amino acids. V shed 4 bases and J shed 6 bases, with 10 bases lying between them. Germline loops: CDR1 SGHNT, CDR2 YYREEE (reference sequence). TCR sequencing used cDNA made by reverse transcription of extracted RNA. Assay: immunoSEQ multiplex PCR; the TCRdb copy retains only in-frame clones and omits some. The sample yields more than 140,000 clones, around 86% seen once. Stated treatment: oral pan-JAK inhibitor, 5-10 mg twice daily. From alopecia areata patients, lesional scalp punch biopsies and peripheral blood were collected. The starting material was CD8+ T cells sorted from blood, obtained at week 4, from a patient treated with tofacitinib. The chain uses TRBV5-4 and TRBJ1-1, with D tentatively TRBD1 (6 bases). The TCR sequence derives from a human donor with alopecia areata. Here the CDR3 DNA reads TGTGCCAGCAGCCAAGGACAGTCTGAAGCTTTCTTT. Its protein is CASSQGQSEAFF.